The clone carrying this T cell receptor (beta chain) was seen more than once but under ten times. As yet, its antigen is unknown. PCR primers comprised 60 Vbeta and 13 Jbeta primers. Generated by immunoSEQ multiplex PCR, the TCRdb table keeps only in-frame clones and is missing some. The data show some 150,000 clones, with approximately 78% seen just once and more than 1.2% held by the top ten. Germline trimming cut 6 bases from V and 7 bases from J; bases unmatched to any gene: 7. Germline CDR1 reads SEHNR; CDR2 reads FQNEAQ (reference sequence). The CDR3 consists of 14 residues. The data are from a study of cytomegalovirus exposure and HLA in healthy donors. Study at large: An analysis done earlier identified fewer than 140 million unique TCR beta sequences from about 180 million T cells.

Overall study findings and caveats: TCR beta V- and J-gene trimming, according to a later analysis, was linked to a missense DCLRE1C variant. Segments of the TCR beta V type were, in most cases, productive about 90% or about 30% of the time in an earlier analysis. The study found most TCR sequences rare, yet found some public TCRs in many donors.

Source material: PBMCs. The chain couples TRBV7-9 to TRBJ2-1; TRBD2 aligns across 9 bases. This TCR came from a male donor in good health and CMV-seronegative. The CDR3 sequence: CASSIVAGANEQFF. The CDR3 DNA is TGTGCCAGCAGTATAGTAGCGGGGGCGAATGAGCAGTTCTTC.